The next 16 T cell receptor beta chains were all read from a single sample in a study of identical twins. Each CDR3 protein gets one entry after TCRdb re-called the 5' RACE reads with MiXCR. The table lists 310,000 or so distinct CDR3 sequences, roughly 10% of them singletons. This same sample was also part of a study on yellow fever vaccine responses in identical twins.

The specimen was CD8+ T cells sorted from blood. These receptors were taken from a woman aged 18-29 years in good health.

This clonotype was counted only a few times. The chain combines TRBV12-3 or TRBV12-4 with TRBJ2-7, with a weak D call TRBD2 (6 bases). There are 15 residues in the CDR3. V lost 5 bases to trimming and J lost 2 bases, with 16 bases between them. This chain's CDR3 is CASSGGELFPYEQYF. The CDR3 DNA reads as TGTGCCAGCAGTGGAGGGGAATTATTCCCCTACGAGCAGTACTTC.

This clonotype has a handful of counts. The chain recombines TRBV5-1 with TRBJ2-2; perhaps TRBD2 as D (5 bases). Germline CDR1 reads SGHRS; CDR2 reads YFSETQ. The CDR3 contains 15 residues. V dropped 2 bases and J dropped 0 bases, with 8 bases sitting between them. The CDR3 sequence is CASSFEGSNTGELFF. The CDR3 nucleotides read TGCGCCAGCAGCTTCGAGGGCTCGAACACCGGGGAGCTGTTTTTT.

Only a few counts were recorded for this clonotype. J is TRBJ2-1 and V is TRBV14; 10 bases line up with TRBD2. The CDR3 totals 18 residues. The germline gives CDR1 SGHDN, CDR2 FVKESK. J gave up 10 bases and V 3 bases, and 18 bases lay outside the gene matches. CDR3 loop: CASSHPGTSASPSNEQFF. CDR3 bases: TGTGCCAGCAGCCACCCCGGGACTAGCGCAAGCCCCTCGAACGAGCAGTTCTTC.

This clonotype was seen only a few times. V gene TRBV27 combines with J gene TRBJ2-5, with D hard to call. This CDR3 has 14 residues. CDR1 is MNHEY and CDR2 is SMNVEV in the germline V gene (reference sequence). The V gene lost 3 bases and the J gene lost 1 base, with 9 bases spanning the gap. The CDR3 reads CASSFQQTQETQYF. The CDR3, as DNA: TGTGCCAGCAGTTTTCAACAGACCCAAGAGACCCAGTACTTC.

Many counts were recorded for this clonotype. This chain connects TRBV20-1 to TRBJ1-6; weak D call: TRBD1 (6 bases). Germline V gene lookup returns CDR1 DFQATT and CDR2 SNEGSKA (reference sequence). The V end lost 2 bases, the J end lost 3 bases, and 11 bases lay between the germline ends. The CDR3 consists of 15 residues. The CDR3 reads CSARNQGFYNSPLHF. Here the CDR3 DNA reads TGCAGTGCTAGAAACCAGGGGTTCTATAATTCACCCCTCCACTTT.

CDR3 in DNA: TGCAGTGCTAGGAGCCCTCAAGGGGAGGATAACTATGGCTACACCTTC. This translates into CSARSPQGEDNYGYTF. This chain links TRBV20-1 with TRBJ1-2; tentative D call: TRBD1 (5 bases). CDR3 length equals 16 residues. The ends were cut back, 3 bases at V and 1 base at J, with 18 bases in the middle. Germline V gene data show CDR1 as DFQATT and CDR2 as SNEGSKA (reference sequence).

This clonotype was observed a single time. The J gene is TRBJ2-7, the V gene TRBV7-9; TRBD1 matches 9 bases. Germline V CDR1 and CDR2: SEHNR, FQNEAQ (reference sequence). The junction had 8 bases not matched to a gene; V was cut back by 7 bases and J by 4 bases. The CDR3 totals 14 residues. The CDR3 spells CASTDRDREYEQYF. For the CDR3, the DNA is TGTGCCAGCACGGACCGGGACAGGGAATACGAGCAGTACTTC.

This clonotype was recorded a few times. The rearrangement uses TRBV5-1 and TRBJ2-5, with 10 bases matching TRBD2. Germline V lookup: CDR1 SGHRS, CDR2 YFSETQ. After removal of 8 bases from V and 1 base from J, the junction contained 8 bases not matched to a gene. This CDR3 comprises 15 residues. This chain's CDR3 is CAREALAGAQETQYF. The CDR3 DNA is TGCGCCAGAGAAGCTCTAGCGGGGGCCCAAGAGACCCAGTACTTC.

The chain has TRBV12-5 and TRBJ2-2; TRBD2 matches at 15 bases. The J segment lost 1 base and the V segment lost 6 bases, leaving 9 bases of the junction unmatched. CDR1 and CDR2 from the germline V gene are LGHNT and FRNRAP. CDR3 length equals 19 residues. The CDR3 nucleotides read TGTGCTAGTGGCGCGGGACTAGCGGGAGGTAATAGGAACACCGGGGAGCTGTTTTTT. Translating it yields CASGAGLAGGNRNTGELFF.

This clonotype was observed a few times. CDR3 nucleotide sequence: TGCAGTGCTAGACTGGATACGCTAGCGGTTTCCTACAATGAGCAGTTCTTC. It is translated as CSARLDTLAVSYNEQFF. This chain links TRBV20-1 with TRBJ2-1; TRBD2 agrees at 7 bases. With V trimmed by 2 bases and J by 1 base, 11 bases remained unmatched. CDR3 length: 17 residues. The germline V gene encodes CDR1 DFQATT and CDR2 SNEGSKA (reference sequence).

This clonotype was seen more than once but under ten times. The chain combines TRBV9 with TRBJ1-5, with D possibly TRBD1 on 5 matching bases. This CDR3 spans 14 amino acids. Trimming stripped 7 bases from V and 0 bases from J, with 11 bases between. CDR1 is SGDLS, CDR2 YYNGEE, per germline. CDR3 sequence reads: CASSPGYSNQPQHF. CDR3 coding DNA: TGTGCCAGCTCCCCAGGGTATAGCAATCAGCCCCAGCATTTT.

This chain joins TRBV20-1 and TRBJ2-3; tentative D call: TRBD1 (5 bases). Trimming left V 5 bases short and J 0 bases short, with 15 bases between. This CDR3 is 15 amino acids long. Germline CDR1 DFQATT, CDR2 SNEGSKA (reference sequence). CDR3 sequence reads: CSARPQELSTDTQYF. The CDR3 DNA is TGCAGTGCTCGACCACAGGAACTAAGCACAGATACGCAGTATTTT.

This clonotype was picked up many times. This chain links TRBV6-5 with TRBJ2-7; tentative D call: TRBD2 (5 bases). From germline, CDR1 is MNHEY and CDR2 SVGAGI. Trimming left V 0 bases short and J 6 bases short, with 9 bases between. The CDR3 is 13 amino acids. This CDR3 is CASSYSRGFEQYF. CDR3 nucleotide sequence: TGTGCCAGCAGTTACTCGAGAGGGTTCGAGCAGTACTTC.

This clonotype occurred many times. CDR3 nucleotide sequence: TGTGCCAGCAGCCGGGGACTAGCTCTCACCGGGGAGCTGTTTTTT. Its translation: CASSRGLALTGELFF. This chain links TRBV14 with TRBJ2-2; 9 bases align to TRBD2. V trimming: 4 bases; J trimming: 4 bases; junction bases outside the gene matches: 4. The CDR3 loop spans 15 amino acids. Germline CDR1 and CDR2: SGHDN and FVKESK.

This clonotype has ten or more counts. This rearrangement joins TRBV19 to TRBJ1-1; D unresolved. CDR1 is LNHDA, CDR2 SQIVND, per germline (reference sequence). This CDR3 region has 12 residues. Trimming shortened V by 1 base and J by 11 bases, and 11 bases separated the two germline ends. The CDR3: CASSIGSVEAFF. The CDR3 nucleotides read TGTGCCAGTAGTATAGGCTCAGTGGAGGCTTTCTTT.

This sequence joins TRBV6-1 and TRBJ1-1; D possibly corresponds to TRBD1 (5 bases). The CDR3 is made up of 13 amino acids. Germline lookup yields CDR1 MNHNS and CDR2 SASEGT. V lost 8 bases and J 0 bases, leaving 10 bases between the germline ends. CDR3 coding DNA: TGTGCCAGCTGGGGACGGATGAACACTGAAGCTTTCTTT. Translating it yields CASWGRMNTEAFF.